This T cell receptor (beta chain) derives from a study of CD8 T cells in Susac syndrome. A note on this clonotype: The antigen remains undetermined.

General study findings and limits: Peak Susac CD8+ clonal expansion was seen in TEMRA cells and active patients.

Trimming took off 6 bases at V and 7 bases at J, with 10 bases between the two ends. The CDR3 extends over 12 amino acids. CDR1 and CDR2 (germline): LNHDA, SQIVND (reference sequence). Recently defined diagnostic criteria classed the Susac syndrome patients as definite or probable. With random hexamers, roughly 0.45 to 1 ug RNA was reverse transcribed. TCR beta CDR3 was amplified by immunoSEQ multiplex PCR. This amplification extended across 54 Vbeta and 13 Jbeta segments. MiXCR, run by TCRdb on the immunoSEQ multiplex PCR reads, gives a single entry per CDR3 protein. The sample contains about 110,000 distinct CDR3 sequences, roughly 94% of which appear only once.

The TCR was taken from a human donor with Susac syndrome. The V call is TRBV19, the J call TRBJ2-1; D unclear. Sequenced: CD8+ T cells from PBMCs. CDR3 sequence reads: CASSPRPNEQFF. DNA of the CDR3: TGTGCCAGTAGCCCTCGCCCTAATGAGCAGTTCTTC.